This entry lists 32 T cell receptor beta chains sequenced from one sample in a study of blood T cells in healthy people across ages. For the second PCR, which ran for about 6 to 11 cycles, a sample-barcoded 5' primer and a J-beta primer mix were used. One entry per CDR3 protein, called by TCRdb with MiXCR from the 5' RACE reads. This table holds roughly 1,500,000 distinct CDR3 sequences, roughly 30% found once. The source material was blood. The receptors were gathered from a woman younger than 45 in good health.

This chain uses TRBV4-1 with TRBJ2-3; D remains unclear. Trimming took 0 bases from V and 3 from J, leaving 7 bases between them. CDR3 length: 14 amino acids. Germline lookup yields CDR1 MGHRA and CDR2 YSYEKL. The DNA for the CDR3 is TGCGCCAGCAGCCAAGAAACTATGACAGATACGCAGTATTTT. This encodes CASSQETMTDTQYF.

The chain is built from TRBV18 and TRBJ2-7; D possibly matches TRBD1 or TRBD2 (5 bases each). The CDR3 is 15 residues long. From germline, CDR1 is KGHSH and CDR2 LQKENI. V was shortened by 2 bases and J by 0 bases, with 11 bases between the two germline ends. This CDR3 is CASSPTLGGSYEQYF. CDR3 nucleotide sequence: TGTGCCAGCTCACCAACTCTTGGGGGCTCCTACGAGCAGTACTTC.

The genes are TRBV27 and TRBJ2-7; TRBD1 agrees at 7 bases. The length of the CDR3 is 15 residues. Germline trimming cut 4 bases from V and 4 bases from J; bases unmatched to any gene: 10. CDR1 MNHEY and CDR2 SMNVEV come from the germline V gene (reference sequence). The CDR3 is CASSSDRVGIYEQYF. DNA of the CDR3: TGTGCCAGCAGTTCAGACAGGGTGGGGATATACGAGCAGTACTTC.

Notes on this clonotype: One end of the junction is discordant with germline, which a read error may explain. The CDR3 nucleotides are TGTGCCAGCAGCCCGGGACAGGGGTTGGCAACAAATGAAAAACTGTTTTTT. Translated: CASSPGQGLATNEKLFF. The rearrangement joins TRBV3-1 to TRBJ1-4; 10 bases match TRBD1. CDR3 length: 17 residues. The germline gives CDR1 LGHDT, CDR2 YNNKEL (reference sequence).

V usage is TRBV12-3 or TRBV12-4 and J usage is TRBJ1-2; possible D gene TRBD1, 5 bases. V lost 1 base, J lost 2 bases, and 8 bases lay in between. The CDR3 is 14 residues long. CDR3 in amino acids: CASSLVQANYGYTF. The CDR3 DNA sequence: TGTGCCAGCAGTTTAGTACAGGCGAACTATGGCTACACCTTC.

Here the CDR3 reads CASSQERDRVYGYTF. The CDR3 region has the DNA TGCGCCAGCAGCCAAGAAAGGGACAGGGTTTATGGCTACACCTTC. V is TRBV4-1 and J is TRBJ1-2; 9 nucleotides line up with TRBD1. The CDR3 has 15 amino acids. The V gene's germline CDR1 is MGHRA and CDR2 YSYEKL. The trim removed 0 bases at V and 5 bases at J, leaving 4 bases unmatched.

The count of this clonotype is one. A read error may account for a junction end that differs from germline. J is TRBJ2-5 and V is TRBV9; no firm D call. The CDR3 extends over 15 amino acids. Germline CDR1 SGDLS, CDR2 YYNGEE. CDR3 nucleotide sequence: TGTGCCGGCAGCGTAGGTACCAACAGCCAAGAGACCCAGTACTTC. It is translated as CAGSVGTNSQETQYF.

This clonotype has more than one count but fewer than ten. This chain uses TRBV27 with TRBJ2-1; a possible D gene is TRBD2 (5 bases). The CDR3 is 15 amino acids. Germline V gene data show CDR1 as MNHEY and CDR2 as SMNVEV (reference sequence). The germline V and J ends were trimmed by 5 bases and 0 bases, with 11 bases remaining between them. This CDR3 reads CASSHQGSSYNEQFF. The CDR3 DNA follows: TGTGCCAGCAGTCATCAAGGGAGCTCCTACAATGAGCAGTTCTTC.

V gene TRBV27 combines with J gene TRBJ1-2; 9 nucleotides align to TRBD1. The germline V gene has CDR1 MNHEY and CDR2 SMNVEV (reference sequence). This CDR3 comprises 12 residues. The V segment lost 4 bases and the J segment 7 bases; nucleotides outside the gene matches: 1. The CDR3 spells CASSYRGLGYTF. The CDR3 DNA sequence: TGTGCCAGCAGTTACAGGGGGCTTGGCTACACCTTC.

The chain uses TRBV27 and TRBJ2-6, with unresolved D. V shed 6 bases and J shed 0 bases, with 15 bases lying between them. This CDR3 contains 17 residues. Germline V gene data show CDR1 as MNHEY and CDR2 as SMNVEV (reference sequence). CDR3 in amino acids: CASSPLMGPSGANVLTF. The CDR3 DNA follows: TGTGCCAGCAGCCCCTTAATGGGCCCCTCTGGGGCCAACGTCCTGACTTTC.

This sequence joins TRBV27 and TRBJ1-1; maybe TRBD1 (5 bases). The length of the CDR3 is 14 residues. V was pared by 4 bases and J by 5 bases, with 14 bases between. CDR1 and CDR2 (germline): MNHEY, SMNVEV (reference sequence). CDR3 amino acids: CASSWGGVGTEAFF. The CDR3, as DNA: TGTGCCAGCAGTTGGGGCGGGGTAGGAACTGAAGCTTTCTTT.

Concerning this clonotype itself: Given a much more abundant clone one base away, this may be a read error. The chain combines TRBV5-1 with TRBJ2-3, with D uncertain. The CDR3 covers 15 residues. V gave up 0 bases and J gave up 0 bases, with 8 bases separating them. Germline CDR1 reads SGHRS; CDR2 reads YFSETQ. The CDR3 here is CASSLATPSTDTQYF. Here the CDR3 DNA reads TGCGCCAGCAGCTTGGCCACGCCGAGCACAGATACGCAGTATTTT. Full variable domain (remainder filled in from reference TRBV5-1 and TRBJ2-3): KAGVTQTPRYLIKTRGQQVTLSCSPISGHRSVSWYQQTPGQGLQFLFEYFSETQRNKGNFPGRFSGRQFSNSRSEMNVSTLELGDSALYLCASSLATPSTDTQYFGPGTRLTVL.

The chain is built from TRBV4-1 and TRBJ1-1; D unresolved. The CDR3 has 15 residues. V was clipped by 2 bases and J by 1 base, with 11 bases between them. Germline CDR1 and CDR2: MGHRA and YSYEKL. Here the CDR3 DNA reads TGCGCCAGCAGCCAACCTGACAAGGCGAACACTGAAGCTTTCTTT. Translation gives CASSQPDKANTEAFF.

This chain links TRBV14 with TRBJ1-6; the D gene is possibly TRBD1 (6 bases). Germline V lookup: CDR1 SGHDN, CDR2 FVKESK. Trimming took 3 bases from V and 7 from J, leaving 10 bases between them. The CDR3 is made up of 14 amino acids. CDR3 in DNA: TGTGCCAGCAGCCAGGACAGATTGAATTCACCCCTCCACTTT. As protein: CASSQDRLNSPLHF.

The chain links TRBV7-9 to TRBJ2-7, with D tentatively TRBD1 (5 bases). V was clipped by 5 bases and J by 4 bases, with 18 bases between them. Germline values: CDR1 SEHNR, CDR2 FQNEAQ (reference sequence). The CDR3 consists of 15 residues. CDR3 in DNA: TGTGCCAGCAGCCCCCGGTCAGGGCCTGATTACGAGCAGTACTTC. Amino acids: CASSPRSGPDYEQYF.

The CDR3 bases are TGTGCCAGCAGCGATAGGGGTCGGGTGGGCACAGATACGCAGTATTTT. Translation gives CASSDRGRVGTDTQYF. The chain is built from TRBV7-2 and TRBJ2-3; TRBD1 is a possible D gene (5 bases). This CDR3 comprises 16 residues. The V and J ends lost 5 bases and 1 base respectively, with 16 bases between them. From germline, CDR1 is SGHTA and CDR2 FQGNSA.

The DNA of the CDR3 is TGCAGTAATATAGCGGGCCAAACCTACGAGCAGTACTTC. It is translated as CSNIAGQTYEQYF. The chain joins TRBV20-1 to TRBJ2-7, with 7 bases aligning to TRBD2. The germline gives CDR1 DFQATT, CDR2 SNEGSKA (reference sequence). The CDR3 runs to 13 residues. J was trimmed by 2 bases and V by 8 bases; bases with no gene match: 9.

V is TRBV28 and J is TRBJ2-3; no clear D gene. The length of the CDR3 is 16 residues. Trimming took off 3 bases at V and 4 bases at J, with 17 bases between the two ends. CDR1 MDHEN and CDR2 SYDVKM come from the germline V gene. CDR3 region: CASSLKSLPSADTQYF. In DNA, the CDR3 is TGTGCCAGCAGTTTGAAGAGCCTGCCGAGCGCAGATACGCAGTATTTT.

This clonotype was detected a few times. The gene calls are TRBV27 and TRBJ2-7, with D possibly matching TRBD2 (5 bases). V shed 6 bases and J shed 5 bases, with 17 bases lying between them. The CDR3 runs to 14 residues. In germline, CDR1 is MNHEY, CDR2 SMNVEV (reference sequence). The CDR3 region has the DNA TGTGCCAGCAGGGCGGGCAGGACCCCCCACGAGCAGTACTTC. Translating gives CASRAGRTPHEQYF.

The rearrangement joins TRBV24-1 to TRBJ2-1, with D uncertain. From germline, CDR1 is KGHDR and CDR2 SFDVKD. The V end lost 1 base, the J end lost 10 bases, and 4 bases lay between the germline ends. The CDR3 consists of 11 residues. Written as DNA, the CDR3 is TGTGCCACCAGTGATTTAGGAGAGCAGTTCTTC. It codes for CATSDLGEQFF.

On this clonotype: Germline and junction disagree at one end, which may indicate a read error. This rearrangement joins TRBV10-3 to TRBJ2-7, with D maybe TRBD1 (6 bases). This CDR3 is built from 12 residues. Germline CDR1 ENHRY, CDR2 SYGVKD. This chain's CDR3 is CGVTGSQYEQYF. CDR3 nucleotide sequence: TGCGGGGTCACAGGGTCCCAATACGAGCAGTACTTC.

CDR3 region: CASSEGGRSYGYTF. CDR3 coding DNA: TGTGCCAGCAGTGAAGGGGGCAGGAGTTATGGCTACACCTTC. The chain joins TRBV2 to TRBJ1-2, with TRBD1 as a possible D gene (5 bases). The V end lost 1 base, the J end lost 5 bases, and 11 bases lay between the germline ends. Germline CDR1 SNHLY, CDR2 FYNNEI. CDR3 size: 14 residues.

Regarding this clonotype: A read error may produce the germline difference seen at one junction end. The gene calls are TRBV20-1 and TRBJ1-5, with a weak D call TRBD1 (5 bases). This CDR3 comprises 14 residues. Germline assignment: CDR1 DFQATT and CDR2 SNEGSKA (reference sequence). DNA of the CDR3: TGCAGTGCTAGAGAAGGGACGAGCAATCAGCCCCCGCATTTT. This gives the protein CSAREGTSNQPPHF.

The DNA for the CDR3 is TGCAGTGCTACACTGAGCGGGGGGAGCACAGATACGCAGTATTTT. Amino acids: CSATLSGGSTDTQYF. V and J are TRBV20-1 and TRBJ2-3; 9 bases agree with TRBD2. CDR1 is DFQATT and CDR2 is SNEGSKA in the germline V gene (reference sequence). The CDR3 is made up of 15 amino acids. The V segment lost 4 bases and the J segment 0 bases; nucleotides outside the gene matches: 5.

The CDR3 nucleotides read TGTGCCAGCAGTCACCCCCTCAGGGGGGCGGCAGATACGCAGTATTTT. It encodes CASSHPLRGAADTQYF. The chain has TRBV7-9 and TRBJ2-3, with D maybe TRBD1 (7 bases). The germline V gene has CDR1 SEHNR and CDR2 FQNEAQ (reference sequence). The V end was cut by 6 bases, the J end by 4 bases, with 20 bases between. CDR3 length: 16 amino acids. Full variable domain (missing parts from reference TRBV7-9 and TRBJ2-3): DTGVSQNPRHKITKRGQNVTFRCDPISEHNRLYWYRQTLGQGPEFLTYFQNEAQLEKSRLLSDRFSAERPKGSFSTLEIQRTEQGDSAMYLCASSHPLRGAADTQYFGPGTRLTVL.

The rearrangement joins TRBV27 to TRBJ1-6, with TRBD1 matching over 8 bases. Germline V gives CDR1 MNHEY, CDR2 SMNVEV (reference sequence). With 5 bases clipped from V and 10 bases from J, the junction kept 10 bases outside the gene matches. This CDR3 is built from 15 residues. CDR3 in amino acids: CASSLERTGKSPLHF. In DNA form, the CDR3 reads TGTGCCAGCAGTCTCGAACGGACAGGGAAGTCACCCCTCCACTTT.

The J gene is TRBJ2-2, the V gene TRBV7-2, with TRBD1 identical over 9 bases. After removal of 5 bases from V and 4 bases from J, the junction contained 5 bases not matched to a gene. The CDR3 contains 15 residues. The germline gives CDR1 SGHTA, CDR2 FQGNSA. DNA of the CDR3: TGTGCCAGCAGCAGGACAGGGGTGGGCACCGGGGAGCTGTTTTTT. Translating it yields CASSRTGVGTGELFF.

This clonotype was counted ten times or more. The chain links TRBV12-3 or TRBV12-4 to TRBJ2-3; D unclear. Trimming cost V 5 bases and J 1 base, with 7 bases left between them. The length of the CDR3 is 13 residues. In DNA, the CDR3 is TGTGCCAGCAGTCCCCGACGCACAGATACGCAGTATTTT. Translating it yields CASSPRRTDTQYF.

The chain has TRBV20-1 and TRBJ1-2; D may be TRBD1 (5 bases). The CDR3 is made up of 12 amino acids. Germline CDR1 is DFQATT and CDR2 is SNEGSKA (reference sequence). CDR3 sequence: CSGRDDCTGYTF. In nucleotides, the CDR3 is TGCAGCGGCAGGGACGATTGCACCGGCTACACCTTC.

The chain joins TRBV12-3 or TRBV12-4 to TRBJ1-1, with a possible D match to TRBD1 (6 bases). The ends were cut back, 5 bases at V and 4 bases at J, with 23 bases in the middle. The CDR3 extends over 17 amino acids. The CDR3 bases are TGTGCCAGCAGTCTTTTGGGGGGCAGGGGACTCGGCACTGAAGCTTTCTTT. It codes for CASSLLGGRGLGTEAFF.

The chain is built from TRBV20-1 and TRBJ2-3; D perhaps matches TRBD2 (5 bases). This CDR3 is built from 14 residues. With 6 bases removed from V and 4 bases from J, the gap between germline ends came to 17 bases. Germline V gives CDR1 DFQATT, CDR2 SNEGSKA (reference sequence). The CDR3 coding sequence is TGCAGTGCCAAACCTGGACTCGAGGCAGATACGCAGTATTTT. It is translated as CSAKPGLEADTQYF.

This clonotype was detected only a few times. The chain is built from TRBV6-2 or TRBV6-3 and TRBJ2-7; maybe TRBD2 (7 bases). Germline lookup yields CDR1 MNHEY and CDR2 SVGEGT. Trimming pared 6 bases from V and 6 bases from J, leaving 24 bases between. The CDR3 is 16 amino acids. CDR3 in amino acids: CASSPRGAASSGEQYF. CDR3 bases: TGTGCCAGCAGCCCTCGGGGGGCAGCTTCTTCGGGCGAGCAGTACTTC.